This T cell receptor (beta chain) was recovered during a study of T cell repertoires in cytomegalovirus infection. Study at large: HLA-B-restricted CMV epitopes that are well studied were used alongside recently identified HLA-C-restricted ones. Indications came from public TCR beta signatures; they pointed to CMV infection and to a matching HLA type.

TCRdb re-called the reads through MiXCR, storing one row per CDR3 protein. The sample carries around 58,000 distinct CDR3 sequences, roughly 21% recorded once. Study-wide results and limits: Frequencies of public TCR beta families were cumulated, and this identified carriers of CMV plus the relevant HLA.

Germline V lookup: CDR1 SGHDT, CDR2 YYEEEE. V gave up 0 bases and J gave up 5 bases, with 5 bases separating them. The CDR3 spans 12 residues. As to this clonotype: What it binds is not known.

This receptor was taken from a human donor in good health (CMV status not recorded). Some clones in this sample may be carry-over from other donors' samples. The chain couples TRBV5-6 to TRBJ1-1; no definite D call. This specimen consisted of CD8+ T cells from cultured PBMCs, obtained from culture after CMV antigen stimulation. CDR3 protein: CASSLEGTEAFF. CDR3 DNA sequence: TGTGCCAGCAGCTTGGAGGGAACTGAAGCTTTCTTT.